Detailed here is one TCR beta chain. This sample is drawn from a study of blood T cell repertoires in COVID-19. Study in general: Donors in the United States, Italy and Spain gave samples during acute or convalescent COVID-19. The cDNA or gDNA used as material had been derived from T cells, B-cell-depleted T cells, or PBMCs.

The CDR3 is 13 residues long. Trimming removed 3 bases at V and 3 bases at J, with 9 bases between. Germline V gene data show CDR1 as SGDLS and CDR2 as YYNGEE. As handled by the study authors: Estimation of nucleated cell counts relied on the amplification of reference gene primers. The repertoire was sequenced with immunoSEQ multiplex PCR; TCRdb's copy has only in-frame clones and lacks some. V and J calls and clone size follow that table, whereas D and trimming were derived from the DNA. The data contain about 170,000 clones, 65% to 85% of them singletons. The sequence was obtained from a man aged 65-85 years with active or convalescent COVID-19. The sample was peripheral blood. This chain connects TRBV9 to TRBJ1-2, with a possible D match to TRBD1 (5 bases). The CDR3 DNA sequence: TGTGCCAGCAGCGCAGGGTACGACTATGGCTACACCTTC. Protein: CASSAGYDYGYTF.